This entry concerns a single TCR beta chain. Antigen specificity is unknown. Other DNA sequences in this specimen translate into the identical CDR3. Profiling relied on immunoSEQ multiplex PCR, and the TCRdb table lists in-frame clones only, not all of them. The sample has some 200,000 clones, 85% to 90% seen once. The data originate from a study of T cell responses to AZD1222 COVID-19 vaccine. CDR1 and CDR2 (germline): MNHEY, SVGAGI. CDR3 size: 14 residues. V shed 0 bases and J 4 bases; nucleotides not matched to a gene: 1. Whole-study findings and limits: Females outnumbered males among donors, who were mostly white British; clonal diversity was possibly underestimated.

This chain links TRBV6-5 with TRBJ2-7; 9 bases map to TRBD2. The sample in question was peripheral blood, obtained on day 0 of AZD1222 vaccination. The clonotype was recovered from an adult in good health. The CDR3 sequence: CASSYSAGGYEQYF. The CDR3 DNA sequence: TGTGCCAGCAGTTACTCAGCGGGAGGATACGAGCAGTACTTC.